Only a few counts were recorded for the clone carrying this T cell receptor beta chain. Its target is unknown. Indicated time point: newly diagnosed GD, antithyroid drugs for less than 3 months. Following extraction of RNA from PBMCs, that RNA was used to make the TCR library. Arm-PCR of CDR3 regions and iRepertoire HTBI primers were used to build TCR beta libraries. The authors' processing: Identified segments across samples numbered about 60 TRBV and 14 to 15 TRBJ. TCRdb redid the calling of the multiplex PCR reads with MiXCR, one entry per CDR3 protein. For this entry, the V and J calls and clone size follow TCRdb and not the study's own pipeline. The sample consists of roughly 430,000 distinct CDR3 sequences, 16% of them appearing once. This specimen belongs to a study of regulatory T cells in long-lasting Graves disease. General study findings and limits: Persistent patients shared more public clonotypes (roughly 2,800) than new patients (about 1,000).

This CDR3 has 20 residues. The V gene's germline CDR1 is SGHRS and CDR2 YFSETQ. Trimming at V came to 0 bases and at J to 4 bases, leaving 19 bases not matched to a gene. This sample was shared with a second study, whose subject was T cells in Graves' hyperthyroidism and ophthalmopathy. As that report states: Exclusion of patients followed from uncontrolled infection, other autoimmune disease, pregnancy or lactation.

The rearrangement joins TRBV5-1 to TRBJ1-1, with 9 bases identical to TRBD1. The sample here was peripheral blood mononuclear cells (PBMCs), taken at new diagnosis, from a patient treated with antithyroid drugs. The source is a woman aged 25-40 years with Graves disease. CDR3: CASSLGFSRDRAYEGTEAFF. CDR3 bases: TGCGCCAGCAGCTTGGGCTTTTCACGGGACAGGGCTTATGAGGGCACTGAAGCTTTCTTT. Drawing the rest from reference TRBV5-1 and TRBJ1-1, the complete variable domain is KAGVTQTPRYLIKTRGQQVTLSCSPISGHRSVSWYQQTPGQGLQFLFEYFSETQRNKGNFPGRFSGRQFSNSRSEMNVSTLELGDSALYLCASSLGFSRDRAYEGTEAFFGQGTRLTVV.